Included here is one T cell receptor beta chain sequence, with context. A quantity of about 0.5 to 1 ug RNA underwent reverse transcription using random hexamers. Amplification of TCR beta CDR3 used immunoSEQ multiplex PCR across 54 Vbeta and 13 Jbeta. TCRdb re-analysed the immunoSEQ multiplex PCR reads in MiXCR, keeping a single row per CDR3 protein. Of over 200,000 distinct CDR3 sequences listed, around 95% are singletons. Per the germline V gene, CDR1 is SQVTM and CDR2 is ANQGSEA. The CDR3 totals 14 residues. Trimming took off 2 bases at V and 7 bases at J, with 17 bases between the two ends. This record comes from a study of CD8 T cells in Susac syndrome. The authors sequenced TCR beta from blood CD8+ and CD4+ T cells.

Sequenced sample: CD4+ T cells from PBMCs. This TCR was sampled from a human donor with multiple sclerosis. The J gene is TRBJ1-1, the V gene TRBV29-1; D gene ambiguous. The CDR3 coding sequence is TGCAGCGTTGAAAAACGACTGGTCGAGGATGAAGCTTTCTTT. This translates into CSVEKRLVEDEAFF.